The T cell receptor beta chain under discussion was sequenced for a study of T cells in Graves' hyperthyroidism and ophthalmopathy. Overall study context: Pretreatment peripheral blood was obtained at initial diagnosis.

The length of the CDR3 is 15 residues. With V trimmed by 3 bases and J by 4 bases, 6 bases remained unmatched. Germline V lookup: CDR1 KGHSH, CDR2 LQKENI. This clonotype was counted ten times or more. RNA transcripts served as the template for amplifying TCR beta CDR3 regions. A set of HTBI primers served as the primers for a first-round RT-PCR of the TCR CDR3. TCRdb re-called the multiplex PCR reads with MiXCR, one entry per CDR3 protein. The sample comprises about 500,000 distinct CDR3 sequences, around 15% of which are singletons, and 29% rests with the top ten. The TCR comes from a woman in her thirties with Graves' ophthalmopathy. V is TRBV18 and J is TRBJ1-1; 9 positions agree with TRBD1. The sample comprised blood. CDR3 region: CASSPGQGEVTEAFF. Here the CDR3 DNA reads TGTGCCAGCTCACCGGGACAGGGAGAAGTCACTGAAGCTTTCTTT. Looking up the rest from reference TRBV18 and TRBJ1-1 gives the full variable domain: NAGVMQNPRHLVRRRGQEARLRCSPMKGHSHVYWYRQLPEEGLKFMVYLQKENIIDESGMPKERFSAEFPKEGPSILRIQQVVRGDSAAYFCASSPGQGEVTEAFFGQGTRLTVV.